This entry lists 24 T cell receptor beta chains sequenced from one sample in a study of blood T cell repertoires in COVID-19 (dated by TCRdb to 2018 to 2020). Receptor libraries were prepared by the immunoSEQ multiplex PCR assay. Entries here come from immuneACCESS through TCRdb and include only in-frame sequences with V and J called. Some clones fail to appear in such tables; in the studies checked, an unresolved V gene covers under half of the shortfall, and the cause of the remainder is unknown. This sample holds approximately 200,000 clones; 85% to 90% were observed only once. The ten largest clonotypes hold 2% to 2.5% of the sample. Sequenced input: peripheral blood. All receptors derive from a woman between 50 and 59 years old with acute or convalescent COVID-19.

The chain couples TRBV7-6 to TRBJ2-1; D ambiguous. The germline CDR1 and CDR2 sequences are SGHVS and FNYEAQ. The CDR3 has 13 amino acids. The V end was cut by 3 bases, the J end by 5 bases, with 8 bases between. The CDR3 spells CASSLRLDNEQFF. In DNA, the CDR3 is TGTGCCAGCAGCTTGAGACTCGACAATGAGCAGTTCTTC.

V usage is TRBV11-2 and J usage is TRBJ1-5; D may be TRBD1 (6 bases). This CDR3 has 15 amino acids. Looked up from germline, CDR1 is SGHAT and CDR2 is FQNNGV. Between the trimmed V and J ends, which lost 3 bases and 5 bases, there was a span of 14 bases. The CDR3 bases are TGTGCCAGCAGCTTGGGACATCGAGTAGATCAGCCCCAGCATTTT. It encodes CASSLGHRVDQPQHF.

CDR3 region: CASSHLAAGDTQYF. For the CDR3, the DNA is TGCGCCAGCAGCCATTTAGCGGCGGGAGATACGCAGTATTTT. V gene TRBV4-1 combines with J gene TRBJ2-3; tentatively, D is TRBD2 (6 bases). This CDR3 contains 14 residues. Germline loops: CDR1 MGHRA, CDR2 YSYEKL. Trimming removed 3 bases at V and 5 bases at J, with 12 bases between.

The rearrangement joins TRBV20-1 to TRBJ1-5; D uncertain. The length of the CDR3 is 13 residues. Germline CDR1 reads DFQATT; CDR2 reads SNEGSKA (reference sequence). V lost 3 bases to trimming and J lost 0 bases, with 6 bases between them. The CDR3 sequence: CSASPYSNQPQHF. The CDR3 DNA reads as TGCAGTGCTAGTCCCTATAGCAATCAGCCCCAGCATTTT.

V gene TRBV2 combines with J gene TRBJ1-1; D unresolved. The CDR3 covers 13 residues. Germline CDR1 SNHLY, CDR2 FYNNEI. Trimming stripped 4 bases from V and 4 bases from J, with 10 bases between. In DNA, the CDR3 is TGTGCCAGCAGTGTAGGACGGGGCACTGAAGCTTTCTTT. Protein sequence: CASSVGRGTEAFF.

The chain combines TRBV29-1 with TRBJ2-3; 7 bases agree with TRBD2. Per germline, CDR1 SQVTM and CDR2 ANQGSEA. The CDR3 is 12 residues long. V shed 4 bases, J shed 6 bases, and the junction held 4 bases outside the gene matches. The CDR3 bases are TGCAGCGTTGCCGGGGGGTCGGATACGCAGTATTTT. It is translated as CSVAGGSDTQYF.

The chain joins TRBV20-1 to TRBJ1-3; D uncertain. Per the germline V gene, CDR1 is DFQATT and CDR2 is SNEGSKA (reference sequence). The CDR3 is 11 residues long. Trimming stripped 3 bases from V and 4 bases from J, with 4 bases between. CDR3 sequence (DNA): TGCAGTGCTAGGGCCGGAAACACCATATATTTT. Translation: CSARAGNTIYF.

Written as DNA, the CDR3 is TGTGCCAGCAGCTTAGGGCCGGGGACTAACTATGGCTACACCTTC. The encoded protein is CASSLGPGTNYGYTF. The rearrangement links TRBV7-3 to TRBJ1-2; D is undetermined. Per germline, CDR1 SGHTA and CDR2 FQGTGA. This CDR3 has 15 amino acids. Trimming took 2 bases from V and 0 from J, leaving 10 bases between them.

CDR3 sequence reads: CASSFDTSDTQYF. CDR3 DNA: TGTGCCAGCAGTTTTGATACTTCAGATACGCAGTATTTT. The chain couples TRBV12-3 or TRBV12-4 to TRBJ2-3; D is undetermined. V shed 3 bases and J shed 4 bases, with 8 bases lying between them. This CDR3 contains 13 residues.

This chain connects TRBV20-1 to TRBJ2-1; D is possibly TRBD2 (5 bases). V lost 3 bases to trimming and J lost 5 bases, with 8 bases between them. Looked up from germline, CDR1 is DFQATT and CDR2 is SNEGSKA (reference sequence). The CDR3 contains 12 residues. In nucleotides, the CDR3 is TGCAGTGCTAGTCACGGGAACAATGAGCAGTTCTTC. Amino acids: CSASHGNNEQFF.

The rearrangement uses TRBV7-9 and TRBJ1-1; no clear D. Germline V CDR1 and CDR2: SEHNR, FQNEAQ (reference sequence). The CDR3 has 14 amino acids. Trimming pared 3 bases from V and 1 base from J, leaving 9 bases between. The CDR3, as DNA: TGTGCCAGCAGCTTCCACACCGAGAACACTGAAGCTTTCTTT. This encodes CASSFHTENTEAFF.

The chain links TRBV9 to TRBJ2-6, with TRBD1 identical over 7 bases. CDR3 length equals 17 residues. Germline loops: CDR1 SGDLS, CDR2 YYNGEE. After removal of 4 bases from V and 0 bases from J, the junction contained 7 bases not matched to a gene. The CDR3 region is CASSPRTGHSGANVLTF. The DNA for the CDR3 is TGTGCCAGCAGCCCACGGACAGGCCACTCTGGGGCCAACGTCCTGACTTTC.

This chain joins TRBV19 and TRBJ1-3; D is unresolved. The germline V gene has CDR1 LNHDA and CDR2 SQIVND (reference sequence). This CDR3 contains 17 residues. Trimming left V 0 bases short and J 0 bases short, with 12 bases between. The CDR3 sequence is CASSIDRTWVSGNTIYF. The CDR3, as DNA: TGTGCCAGTAGTATAGATCGGACTTGGGTCTCTGGAAACACCATATATTTT.

The CDR3, as DNA: TGTGCCAGCTCACCACTAGAAGGAGGGCTTCAGCCCCAGCATTTT. Protein: CASSPLEGGLQPQHF. The J gene is TRBJ1-5, the V gene TRBV18; D gene uncertain. Deletions cut 1 base from V and 6 bases from J, with 13 bases between. CDR1 and CDR2 (germline): KGHSH, LQKENI. This CDR3 spans 15 amino acids.

The rearrangement links TRBV24-1 to TRBJ2-2; TRBD1 is a possible D gene (6 bases). Trimming removed 5 bases at V and 2 bases at J, with 11 bases between. CDR3 length: 15 amino acids. Per the germline V gene, CDR1 is KGHDR and CDR2 is SFDVKD. The CDR3 reads CATSGTGINTGELFF. DNA for the CDR3: TGTGCCACCAGTGGAACAGGGATCAACACCGGGGAGCTGTTTTTT.

This clone was recorded a few times. The genes are TRBV7-2 and TRBJ1-5; no reliable D call. The V and J ends lost 5 bases and 4 bases respectively, with 12 bases between them. The CDR3 runs to 14 residues. The germline gives CDR1 SGHTA, CDR2 FQGNSA. The CDR3 DNA sequence: TGTGCCAGCAGCCCAGTAAGTCCGAATCAGCCCCAGCATTTT. It encodes CASSPVSPNQPQHF. Filled out from reference TRBV7-2 and TRBJ1-5, the complete variable domain reads GAGVSQSPSNKVTEKGKDVELRCDPISGHTALYWYRQSLGQGLEFLIYFQGNSAPDKSGLPSDRFSAERTGGSVSTLTIQRTQQEDSAVYLCASSPVSPNQPQHFGDGTRLSIL.

J is TRBJ2-2 and V is TRBV4-3; 10 bases agree with TRBD2. Germline CDR1 is LGHNA and CDR2 is YSLEER. Germline trimming cut 4 bases from V and 4 bases from J; bases unmatched to any gene: 9. The CDR3 loop spans 17 amino acids. The CDR3 DNA is TGCGCCAGCAGCCGCGGAACGAGCGGGGGGGGCACCGGGGAGCTGTTTTTT. Its protein is CASSRGTSGGGTGELFF.

This sequence joins TRBV19 and TRBJ1-1, with a possible D match to TRBD1 (6 bases). The CDR3 sequence is 15 residues long. From germline, CDR1 is LNHDA and CDR2 SQIVND (reference sequence). V was trimmed by 7 bases and J by 4 bases, leaving 19 bases between them. CDR3 amino acids: CASIKLGGRGTEAFF. The CDR3 bases are TGTGCCAGTATTAAGCTCGGGGGGCGGGGCACTGAAGCTTTCTTT.

This rearrangement joins TRBV24-1 to TRBJ2-1; a weak D match, TRBD2 (5 bases). CDR1 KGHDR and CDR2 SFDVKD come from the germline V gene. V shed 4 bases and J shed 9 bases, with 18 bases lying between them. The CDR3 runs to 15 residues. CDR3: CATSDRPGPRGEQFF. The CDR3 bases are TGTGCCACCAGTGACCGCCCGGGTCCACGGGGTGAGCAGTTCTTC.

V usage is TRBV7-9 and J usage is TRBJ1-2; a weak D match, TRBD1 (5 bases). Looked up from germline, CDR1 is SEHNR and CDR2 is FQNEAQ (reference sequence). Between the trimmed V and J ends, which lost 5 bases and 6 bases, there was a span of 19 bases. This CDR3 has 15 amino acids. CDR3 nucleotides: TGTGCCAGCAGCCCCCGGGAGGGGACCATCGATGGCTACACCTTC. Translation: CASSPREGTIDGYTF.

The J gene is TRBJ1-4, the V gene TRBV7-9; no definite D call. Germline V gives CDR1 SEHNR, CDR2 FQNEAQ (reference sequence). Trimming shortened V by 1 base and J by 0 bases, and 6 bases separated the two germline ends. The CDR3 sequence is 15 residues long. This CDR3 is CASSLGQATNEKLFF. The CDR3 nucleotides read TGTGCCAGCAGCTTAGGGCAGGCAACTAATGAAAAACTGTTTTTT.

V usage is TRBV5-1 and J usage is TRBJ2-7, with D possibly matching TRBD2 (6 bases). Germline CDR1 is SGHRS and CDR2 is YFSETQ. The CDR3 is 15 residues long. The V end was cut by 0 bases, the J end by 0 bases, with 10 bases between. DNA for the CDR3: TGCGCCAGCAGCTTGGGCGGGGTCGGCTCCTACGAGCAGTACTTC. This sequence encodes CASSLGGVGSYEQYF.

The chain has TRBV12-3 or TRBV12-4 and TRBJ1-2; no firm D call. This CDR3 comprises 12 residues. V lost 7 bases, J lost 4 bases, and 10 bases lay in between. The CDR3 sequence is CASTPGTYGYTF. CDR3 coding DNA: TGTGCCAGCACCCCGGGTACCTATGGCTACACCTTC.

The chain couples TRBV11-1 to TRBJ2-5; perhaps TRBD2 as D (5 bases). V gave up 1 base and J gave up 4 bases, with 13 bases separating them. The CDR3 spans 15 residues. CDR1 SGHAT and CDR2 FQDESV come from the germline V gene (reference sequence). The CDR3, as DNA: TGTGCCAGCAGCTTAGATGAGGGTTGGGTAGAGACCCAGTACTTC. Translation gives CASSLDEGWVETQYF.